Listed here are 8 T cell receptor beta chains from one sample, sequenced in a study of response to subunit inactivated influenza vaccine. TCRdb re-called the RT-PCR reads through MiXCR, storing one row per CDR3 protein. The profile shows hundreds of thousands of distinct CDR3 sequences, 15% to 19% of them singletons. This specimen consisted of PBMCs from blood, obtained 12 days after vaccination. The receptors come from a man in his fifties who received an inactivated influenza vaccine.

The chain links TRBV12-3 or TRBV12-4 to TRBJ2-2; 9 bases line up with TRBD1. There are 16 residues in the CDR3. Germline trimming cut 6 bases from V and 5 bases from J; bases unmatched to any gene: 10. The CDR3 nucleotides are TGTGCCAGCAGGTCTCAACAGGGGGCGAGGACCGGGGAGCTGTTTTTT. Amino acids: CASRSQQGARTGELFF.

This chain joins TRBV20-1 and TRBJ2-3, with D possibly being TRBD2 (7 bases). CDR1 is DFQATT, CDR2 SNEGSKA, per germline (reference sequence). This CDR3 contains 19 residues. The CDR3 loop reads CWATPTGGSPEFQTDTQYF. Written as DNA, the CDR3 is TGCTGGGCTACCCCTACGGGGGGCTCACCGGAATTCCAAACAGATACGCAGTATTTT.

Concerning this clonotype: A much larger clone differs by one base, so this may be a read error. The chain is built from TRBV12-3 or TRBV12-4 and TRBJ1-5; D unresolved. The CDR3 contains 11 residues. The V and J ends lost 6 bases and 9 bases respectively, with 9 bases between them. The CDR3 region is CASRIPGPQHF. The CDR3 coding sequence is TGTGCCAGCAGAATTCCGGGGCCCCAGCATTTT.

In this sample, this clonotype turned up a few times. The chain is built from TRBV29-1 and TRBJ2-3; D is possibly TRBD2 (5 bases). There are 15 residues in the CDR3. Germline-derived CDR1 and CDR2 are SQVTM and ANQGSEA. Trimming removed 1 base at V and 0 bases at J, with 11 bases between. CDR3: CSVEGPSKSTDTQYF. The CDR3 DNA reads as TGCAGCGTTGAAGGACCTAGCAAAAGCACAGATACGCAGTATTTT.

This chain links TRBV3-1 with TRBJ2-7, with D perhaps matching TRBD2 (5 bases). V was clipped by 5 bases and J by 5 bases, with 16 bases between them. Germline V lookup: CDR1 LGHDT, CDR2 YNNKEL (reference sequence). The CDR3 length is 14 residues. CDR3 nucleotides: TGTGCCAGCAGCTTCAGAATCGACGGGAACGAGCAGTACTTC. It specifies CASSFRIDGNEQYF.

This clonotype was counted between two and nine times. Written as DNA, the CDR3 is TGCAGTGCCCAAGGACTAGCGGGAACCGGGGAGCTGTTTTTT. Its translation: CSAQGLAGTGELFF. The rearrangement links TRBV20-1 to TRBJ2-2; 12 nucleotides match TRBD2. The CDR3 loop spans 14 amino acids. Trimming cost V 6 bases and J 5 bases; bases outside gene matches: 4. The germline CDR1 and CDR2 sequences are DFQATT and SNEGSKA (reference sequence).

The chain joins TRBV18 to TRBJ2-6; 9 bases map to TRBD1. From germline, CDR1 is KGHSH and CDR2 LQKENI. With V trimmed by 2 bases and J by 1 base, 9 bases remained unmatched. The CDR3 covers 19 residues. The CDR3 DNA is TGTGCCAGCTCACCAAGCATGACAGGGGGTTTTTCTGGGGCCAACGTCCTGACTTTC. It specifies CASSPSMTGGFSGANVLTF.

This sequence joins TRBV20-1 and TRBJ2-5; D could derive from TRBD1 or TRBD2 (6 bases each). The CDR3 has 11 amino acids. Germline V gives CDR1 DFQATT, CDR2 SNEGSKA (reference sequence). V was shortened by 5 bases and J by 5 bases, with 9 bases between the two germline ends. The CDR3: CSAGGPETQYF. The CDR3 region has the DNA TGCAGTGCTGGGGGGCCGGAGACCCAGTACTTC.